The rows below give T cell receptor beta chains drawn from one sample of a study of chemoradiotherapy in HPV16-positive cancers. Here immunoSEQ multiplex PCR was the method, and the copy in TCRdb shows in-frame clones only, minus some. The sample lists fewer than 25,000 clones, 80% to 95% occurring once. The sequencing here drew on blood, taken from a patient who underwent chemoradiotherapy. These receptors were obtained from a human donor with HPV-associated anogenital cancer. Both conserved end residues are part of each CDR3. The D gene is left open where the match is weak. Clone size appears in some rows only: once, few, many, or a class for an expanded clone.

>NA|TRBV6-6|TRBJ2-3|TRBD2
CASWAGGPDTQYF
TGTGCCAGCTGGGCGGGAGGGCCGGATACGCAGTATTTT
>NA|TRBV11-2|TRBJ2-7|TRBD1
CASRSHRGHEQYF
TGTGCCAGCAGATCCCACAGGGGCCACGAGCAGTACTTC
>once|TRBV27|TRBJ2-2|TRBD2
CASSLLLAGDYTGELFF
TGTGCCAGCAGTTTATTACTAGCGGGAGATTACACCGGGGAGCTGTTTTTT
>NA|TRBV5-1|TRBJ2-5|NA
CASSARDTQETQYF
TGCGCCAGCAGCGCCCGGGACACGCAAGAGACCCAGTACTTC
>NA|TRBV7-9|TRBJ1-2|NA
CASSLVADRLYGYTF
TGTGCCAGCAGCTTAGTGGCCGACAGACTATATGGCTACACCTTC
>NA|TRBV11-2|TRBJ1-1|TRBD1
CASRGTGNMNTEAFF
TGTGCCAGCAGGGGGACAGGCAACATGAACACTGAAGCTTTCTTT
>NA|TRBV7-3|TRBJ2-5|TRBD2
CASSLLAGGETQYF
TGTGCCAGCAGCTTACTAGCGGGAGGTGAGACCCAGTACTTC
>NA|TRBV7-2|TRBJ2-1|NA
CASSDKLGEQFF
TGTGCCAGCAGCGACAAACTAGGGGAGCAGTTCTTC
>NA|TRBV6-5|TRBJ2-7|TRBD2
CASSASGRAEEQYF
TGTGCCAGCAGTGCTAGCGGGAGGGCCGAGGAGCAGTACTTC
>NA|TRBV28|TRBJ2-2|TRBD1
CASSFPPGQDNTGELFF
TGTGCCAGCAGTTTTCCGCCGGGACAGGATAACACCGGGGAGCTGTTTTTT
>NA|TRBV27|TRBJ2-1|TRBD2
CASSSGLAGEGYEQFF
TGTGCCAGCAGTTCCGGATTAGCGGGAGAGGGGTATGAGCAGTTCTTC
>NA|TRBV25-1|TRBJ2-1|NA
CASSGPGLAIEQFF
TGTGCCAGCAGTGGCCCGGGACTCGCAATCGAGCAGTTCTTC
>NA|TRBV2|TRBJ1-5|NA
CASARGGSNQPQHF
TGTGCCAGCGCCCGGGGCGGTAGCAATCAGCCCCAGCATTTT
>NA|TRBV19|TRBJ2-3|NA
CASRTGGGRTDTQYF
TGTGCCAGTAGAACAGGAGGAGGACGCACAGATACGCAGTATTTT
>NA|TRBV7-9|TRBJ1-4|NA
CASSLGGQIKEKLFF
TGTGCCAGCAGCTTAGGGGGACAAATTAAGGAAAAACTGTTTTTT
>NA|TRBV7-2|TRBJ1-1|NA
CASSPEGGGPREAFF
TGTGCCAGCAGCCCAGAGGGGGGCGGACCTCGTGAAGCTTTCTTT
>NA|TRBV6-5|TRBJ2-7|TRBD1
CASSYVGQGADEQYF
TGTGCCAGCAGTTACGTGGGGCAGGGGGCCGACGAGCAGTACTTC
>once|TRBV10-3|TRBJ2-7|NA
CAISTIHFSGTGTYEQYF
TGTGCCATCAGTACCATCCACTTTTCCGGGACGGGTACCTACGAGCAGTACTTC
>NA|TRBV19|TRBJ2-7|NA
CASSGGRGYEQYF
TGTGCCAGTAGCGGGGGCAGGGGCTACGAGCAGTACTTC
>once|TRBV5-1|TRBJ2-7|NA
CASSRTESSYEQYF
TGCGCCAGCAGTAGAACAGAATCATCCTACGAGCAGTACTTC
>NA|TRBV2|TRBJ2-2|NA
CASTDVVGTGELFF
TGTGCCAGCACCGACGTTGTAGGCACCGGGGAGCTGTTTTTT
>NA|TRBV19|TRBJ1-3|NA
CASKAKGRFSGNTIYF
TGTGCCAGTAAGGCTAAAGGGCGCTTCTCTGGAAACACCATATATTTT
>NA|TRBV7-2|TRBJ1-4|TRBD1
CASSSGQGQPEKLFF
TGTGCCAGCAGCTCTGGACAGGGCCAACCTGAAAAACTGTTTTTT
>NA|TRBV11-2|TRBJ2-2|NA
CASRVGRSNTGELFF
TGTGCCAGCAGGGTTGGACGGTCGAACACCGGGGAGCTGTTTTTT
>NA|TRBV19|TRBJ2-6|NA
CASSGGSFSGANVLTF
TGTGCCAGTAGTGGCGGTTCGTTCTCTGGGGCCAACGTCCTGACTTTC
>NA|TRBV28|TRBJ1-5|NA
CASSFIRRQARQPQHF
TGTGCCAGCAGTTTTATTAGGCGGCAAGCGCGTCAGCCCCAGCATTTT
>NA|TRBV28|TRBJ1-5|NA
CASSAGLEIYQPQHF
TGTGCCAGCAGTGCGGGGCTCGAAATCTATCAGCCCCAGCATTTT
>NA|TRBV7-2|TRBJ2-5|NA
CASTDPLTETQYF
TGTGCCAGCACCGACCCACTCACGGAGACCCAGTACTTC
>NA|TRBV7-2|TRBJ2-2|TRBD2
CASRRRGGQVGELFF
TGTGCCAGCAGACGGCGGGGGGGTCAGGTCGGGGAGCTGTTTTTT
>NA|TRBV7-6|TRBJ2-5|NA
CASSLFQDVLQETQYF
TGTGCCAGCAGCTTATTTCAGGATGTCCTCCAAGAGACCCAGTACTTC
>NA|TRBV2|TRBJ1-6|TRBD1
CASSKGQRDSPLHF
TGTGCCAGCTCTAAGGGACAGCGGGATTCACCCCTCCACTTT
>NA|TRBV5-1|TRBJ2-5|NA
CASSLGVSGAAFETQYF
TGCGCCAGCAGCTTGGGTGTGTCTGGGGCAGCTTTCGAGACCCAGTACTTC
>NA|TRBV4-2|TRBJ2-5|NA
CASSRGANRGETQYF
TGTGCCAGCAGCCGGGGGGCAAATCGGGGAGAGACCCAGTACTTC
>NA|TRBV7-9|TRBJ1-1|NA
CASSLSTLTEAFF
TGTGCCAGCAGCCTGTCCACGTTAACTGAAGCTTTCTTT
>NA|TRBV7-2|TRBJ2-3|NA
CASSLEWGGPQQYF
TGTGCCAGCAGCTTAGAATGGGGAGGCCCCCAGCAGTATTTT
>NA|TRBV7-7|TRBJ1-3|NA
CASSPLNGNTIYF
TGTGCCAGCAGCCCCCTCAATGGAAACACCATATATTTT
>NA|TRBV19|TRBJ2-2|NA
CASSIRGFSLIVAGELFF
TGTGCCAGTAGTATCAGGGGCTTTTCCCTTATCGTGGCTGGGGAGCTGTTTTTT
>few|TRBV2|TRBJ1-3|NA
CASSEAKGNTIYF
TGTGCCAGCAGTGAAGCTAAGGGAAACACCATATATTTT
>NA|TRBV11-2|TRBJ2-4|NA
CASSLEYGGAKNIQYF
TGTGCCAGCAGCTTAGAGTACGGGGGAGCCAAAAACATTCAGTACTTC
>few|TRBV10-2|TRBJ1-5|NA
CASSESRYQPQHF
TGCGCCAGCAGTGAGTCAAGATATCAGCCCCAGCATTTT
>NA|TRBV25-1|TRBJ1-1|TRBD1
CASSGTGTGDSEAFF
TGTGCCAGCAGTGGTACCGGGACAGGGGATTCTGAAGCTTTCTTT
>NA|TRBV7-9|TRBJ2-1|NA
CASSSGQNYNEQFF
TGTGCCAGCAGTTCAGGACAAAACTACAATGAGCAGTTCTTC
>NA|TRBV10-3|TRBJ2-3|NA
CAITRDTTGTQYF
TGTGCCATCACCCGGGACACTACTGGTACGCAGTATTTT
>NA|TRBV18|TRBJ1-6|NA
CASSPESPYNSPLHF
TGTGCCAGCTCACCCGAATCCCCCTATAATTCACCCCTCCACTTT
>NA|TRBV5-4|TRBJ2-3|NA
CASSSVAADTQYF
TGTGCCAGCAGCTCCGTCGCCGCAGATACGCAGTATTTT
>NA|TRBV5-6|TRBJ1-4|NA
CASSSGTLEKLFF
TGTGCCAGCAGCTCCGGGACTTTGGAAAAACTGTTTTTT
>NA|TRBV4-3|TRBJ1-4|TRBD1
CASSQDGDRGQGEKLFF
TGCGCCAGCAGCCAAGATGGGGACAGGGGACAGGGTGAAAAACTGTTTTTT
>NA|TRBV27|TRBJ2-2|TRBD2
CASSLPSGMDTGELFF
TGTGCCAGCAGCCTACCTAGCGGGATGGACACCGGGGAGCTGTTTTTT
>NA|TRBV4-2|TRBJ1-2|NA
CASSHGQTPGYTF
TGTGCCAGCAGCCACGGGCAGACCCCCGGCTACACCTTC
>NA|TRBV7-2|TRBJ1-2|TRBD1
CASSLQGARGYTF
TGTGCCAGCAGCTTACAGGGGGCGCGTGGCTACACCTTC
>NA|TRBV2|TRBJ2-7|NA
CASSVERPCSYEQYF
TGTGCCAGCAGTGTCGAAAGACCCTGCTCCTACGAGCAGTACTTC
>NA|TRBV5-6|TRBJ1-2|NA
CASSPSGEGYTF
TGTGCCAGCAGCCCGTCAGGGGAGGGCTACACCTTC
>NA|TRBV2|TRBJ2-2|NA
CASNGPVVGTGELFF
TGTGCCAGCAACGGTCCAGTCGTGGGGACCGGGGAGCTGTTTTTT
>few|TRBV7-3|TRBJ1-1|TRBD1
CASSLDRRMNTEAFF
TGTGCCAGCAGCTTGGACAGGCGAATGAACACTGAAGCTTTCTTT
>NA|TRBV2|TRBJ1-2|TRBD1
CASRGDSSLYGYTF
TGTGCCAGCAGGGGGGACAGTTCCCTCTATGGCTACACCTTC